This entry describes one T cell receptor beta chain. Its target is unknown. For TCR, cDNA came from 5'RACE template switching, which added a universal primer site and UMIs. MiXCR, run by TCRdb on the 5' RACE reads, gives a single entry per CDR3 protein. The data show under 600,000 distinct CDR3 sequences, around an eighth seen once. These data come from a study of T cells after yellow fever vaccination. Study observations and caveats: Peaking on day 5 versus 15, the secondary response was faster but weaker. Subsequent booster samples again held most clones from primary vaccination (96% CD4, roughly 90% CD8).

The CDR3 totals 13 residues. With 5 bases clipped from V and 7 bases from J, the junction kept 8 bases outside the gene matches. CDR1 is DFQATT, CDR2 SNEGSKA, per germline (reference sequence). The chain carries TRBV20-1 and TRBJ1-2, with 9 bases lining up with TRBD1. Sample: PBMCs, taken on the day of the yellow fever booster vaccination. The sequence came from a young man who received the YFV17D yellow fever vaccine. CDR3 loop: CSARLQGAFGYTF. The CDR3, as DNA: TGCAGTGCTCGCTTACAGGGGGCCTTTGGCTACACCTTC.